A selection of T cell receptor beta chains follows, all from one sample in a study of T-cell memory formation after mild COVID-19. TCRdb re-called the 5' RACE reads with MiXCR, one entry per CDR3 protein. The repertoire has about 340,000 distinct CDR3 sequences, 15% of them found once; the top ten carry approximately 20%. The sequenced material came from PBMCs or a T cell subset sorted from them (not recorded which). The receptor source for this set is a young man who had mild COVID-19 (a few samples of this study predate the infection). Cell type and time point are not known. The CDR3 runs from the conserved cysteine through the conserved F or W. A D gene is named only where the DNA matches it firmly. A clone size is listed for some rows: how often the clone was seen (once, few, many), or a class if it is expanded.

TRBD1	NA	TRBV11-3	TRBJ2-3	TGTGCCAGCAGCCGGGACAGGGTGTCGGCGCAGTATTTT	CASSRDRVSAQYF
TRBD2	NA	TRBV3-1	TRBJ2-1	TGTGCCAGCAGCCAGGGACTAGAAATCAATGAGCAGTTCTTC	CASSQGLEINEQFF
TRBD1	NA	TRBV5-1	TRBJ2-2	TGCGCCAGCAGCTTCCCCCCGGGACAGGGGGCCGCCGGGGAGCTGTTTTTT	CASSFPPGQGAAGELFF
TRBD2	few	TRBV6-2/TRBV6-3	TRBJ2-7	TGTGCCAGCAGTCGCGAGCGGGGGAATCCCTACGAGCAGTACTTC	CASSRERGNPYEQYF
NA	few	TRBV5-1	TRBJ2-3	TGCGCCAGCAGGGGGGCCGCGGCAGATACGCAGTATTTT	CASRGAAADTQYF
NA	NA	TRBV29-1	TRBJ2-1	TGCGCCGGTGGGGGAGACTACAATGAGCAGTTCTTC	CAGGGDYNEQFF
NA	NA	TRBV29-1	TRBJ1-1	TGCAGCGTTAGTGGGACCCTTAAGAGGGATTGGGCTTTCTTT	CSVSGTLKRDWAFF
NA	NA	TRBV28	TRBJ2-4	TGTGCCAGCAGTGCAACGACAGGGTCGGGGGACATTCAGTACTTC	CASSATTGSGDIQYF
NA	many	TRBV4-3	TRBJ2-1	TGCGCCAGCAGTTTCGCGGAGTCAAATGAGCAGTTCTTC	CASSFAESNEQFF
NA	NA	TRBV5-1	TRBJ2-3	TGCGCCAGCAGCCCCGACCGTGGGGGTGTAGGGGATACGCAGTATTTT	CASSPDRGGVGDTQYF
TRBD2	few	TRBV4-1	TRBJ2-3	TGCGCCAGCAGCCTCGCCAGCGGGGGATACACAGATACGCAGTATTTT	CASSLASGGYTDTQYF
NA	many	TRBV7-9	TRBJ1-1	TGTGCCAGCAGGAGGGAGGGGGGGGTCGCTGAAGCTTTCTTT	CASRREGGVAEAFF
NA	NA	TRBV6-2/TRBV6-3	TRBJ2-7	TGTGCCAGCAGTCGGGTCAGGGAGCAGTACTTC	CASSRVREQYF
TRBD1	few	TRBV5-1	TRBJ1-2	TGCGCCAGCAGCTCAGGGGGTGGTGACGGCTACACCTTC	CASSSGGGDGYTF
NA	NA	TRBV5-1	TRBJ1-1	TGCGCCAGCAGCTTGGCGCAGGGATCCACTGAAGCTTTCTTT	CASSLAQGSTEAFF
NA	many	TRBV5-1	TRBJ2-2	TGCGCCAGCAGCCCGGTCACCGGTAATGGCGGGGAGCTGTTTTTT	CASSPVTGNGGELFF
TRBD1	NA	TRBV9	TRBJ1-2	TGTGCCAGCAGCGCCGGACAGGGATCGGGAACTGGCACCTTC	CASSAGQGSGTGTF
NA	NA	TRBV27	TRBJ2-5	TGTGCCAGCAGTTTTTTGAGGCAAGAGACCCAGTACTTC	CASSFLRQETQYF
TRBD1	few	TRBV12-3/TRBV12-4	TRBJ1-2	TGTGCCAGCAGGGGGACAGCATGGGAGCATGGCTACACCTTC	CASRGTAWEHGYTF
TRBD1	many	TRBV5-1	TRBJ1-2	TGCGCCAGCAGCTTCCGGGACAGCAACTATGGCTACACCTTC	CASSFRDSNYGYTF
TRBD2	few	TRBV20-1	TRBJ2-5	TGCAGTGCTAGAGATATGACTAGCGGGGGCCTGGGAGAGACCCAGTACTTC	CSARDMTSGGLGETQYF
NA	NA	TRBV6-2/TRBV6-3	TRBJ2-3	TGTGCCAGCAGTTACGTCGCAGGGGCCACAGATACGCAGTATTTT	CASSYVAGATDTQYF
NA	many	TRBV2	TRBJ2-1	TGTGCCAGCAGTCCCGCCCAGGGGCACAATGAGCAGTTCTTC	CASSPAQGHNEQFF
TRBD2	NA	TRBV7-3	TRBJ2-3	TGTGCCAGCAGCGGACTAGCGGGGGGGCCTGGCACAGATACGCAGTATTTT	CASSGLAGGPGTDTQYF
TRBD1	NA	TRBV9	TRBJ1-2	TGTGCCAGCATCGGGGGACAGGGGGCCTATGGCTACACCTTC	CASIGGQGAYGYTF
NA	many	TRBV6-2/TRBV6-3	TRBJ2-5	TGTGCCAGCAGTCGGGACCGAGACCAAGAGACCCAGTACTTC	CASSRDRDQETQYF
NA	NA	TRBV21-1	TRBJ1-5	TGTGCCAGCAGCAAAAGGACCGGGGACGGTCAGCCCCAGCATTTT	CASSKRTGDGQPQHF
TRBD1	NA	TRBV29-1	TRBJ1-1	TGCAGCGTTACCCGGGACAGTAACACTGAAGCTTTCTTT	CSVTRDSNTEAFF
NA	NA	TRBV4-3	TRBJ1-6	TGCGCCAGCAGCCAAGAAAGGGGGTTTTCGTCCCTCCACTTT	CASSQERGFSSLHF
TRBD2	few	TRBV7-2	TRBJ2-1	TGTGCCAGCAGCGTTAGCGGGGCTCTCTCCTACAATGAGCAGTTCTTC	CASSVSGALSYNEQFF
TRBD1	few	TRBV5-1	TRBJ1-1	TGCGCCAGCAGCGGCGGGACAGGGGCGATGAACACTGAAGCTTTCTTT	CASSGGTGAMNTEAFF
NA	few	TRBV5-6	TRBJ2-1	TGTGCCAGCACCAGTAGGGAAAGGGCCGGGCATGAGCAGTTCTTC	CASTSRERAGHEQFF
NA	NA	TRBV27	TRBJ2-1	TGTGCCACCATCCCCCGACGGGGGAGCTCCTACAATGAGCAGTTCTTC	CATIPRRGSSYNEQFF
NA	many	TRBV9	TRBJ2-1	TGTGCCAGCAGCGTATCAGAGGTCGAGCAGTTCTTC	CASSVSEVEQFF
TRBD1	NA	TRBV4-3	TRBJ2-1	TGCGCCAGCAGCCGCTCGAGGGGGCATCGGTACAATGAGCAGTTCTTC	CASSRSRGHRYNEQFF
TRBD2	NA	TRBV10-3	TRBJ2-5	TGTGCCATCAGTGCTAGCGGGGGCTGGGAGACCCAGTACTTC	CAISASGGWETQYF
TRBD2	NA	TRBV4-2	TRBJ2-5	TGTGCCAGCAGCCAAGAGGGGGGGGTTGGGGAGACCCAGTACTTC	CASSQEGGVGETQYF
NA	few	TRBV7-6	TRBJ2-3	TGTGCCAGCAGCGAGAGGGGAGATACGCAGTATTTT	CASSERGDTQYF
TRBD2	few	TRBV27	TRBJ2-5	TGTGCCAGCAGACGACTAGCGGGGGGCCAAGAGACCCAGTACTTC	CASRRLAGGQETQYF
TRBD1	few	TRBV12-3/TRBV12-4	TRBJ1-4	TGTGCCAGCAGACTGACCGGGACAGGGAATGAAAAACTGTTTTTT	CASRLTGTGNEKLFF
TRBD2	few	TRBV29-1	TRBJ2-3	TGCAGCGTTGAAGATGTGGTAGCGGGCCTCACAGATACGCAGTATTTT	CSVEDVVAGLTDTQYF
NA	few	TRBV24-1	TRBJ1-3	TGTGCCACCAGTGATTTGCGCTTTGGAAACACCATATATTTT	CATSDLRFGNTIYF
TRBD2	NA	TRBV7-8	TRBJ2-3	TGTGCCAGCAGCCTGGCTAGCGGGGGTGGGTTAAGCACAGATACGCAGTATTTT	CASSLASGGGLSTDTQYF
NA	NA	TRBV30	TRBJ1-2	TGTGCCTGGGGTACCGGGCCTCCCCGATACACCTTC	CAWGTGPPRYTF
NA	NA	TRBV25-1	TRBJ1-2	TGTGCCAGCAGTGAAGGGATCCATGGCTACACCTTC	CASSEGIHGYTF
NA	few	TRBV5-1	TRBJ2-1	TGCGCCAGCAGCTTTATCGGGTCGCAGGATGAGCAGTTCTTC	CASSFIGSQDEQFF
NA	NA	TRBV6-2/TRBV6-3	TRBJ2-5	TGTGCCAGCAGTGAGGGAGTAAGGCCAATGTTC	CASSEGVRPMF
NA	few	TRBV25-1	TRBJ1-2	TGTGCCAGCAGTGAATTAACAGGGTTAGAACCCTATGGCTACACCTTC	CASSELTGLEPYGYTF
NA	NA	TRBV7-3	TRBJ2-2	TGTGCCAGCAGCTTTTATGCGTCCGGGGAGCTGTTTTTT	CASSFYASGELFF
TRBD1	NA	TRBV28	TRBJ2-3	TGTGCCAGCAGTAGACAGGGGGAGACAGATACGCAGTATTTT	CASSRQGETDTQYF
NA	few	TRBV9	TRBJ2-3	TGTGCCAGCAGCGACGAAACCGGACCGCCCTGGACAGATACGCAGTATTTT	CASSDETGPPWTDTQYF
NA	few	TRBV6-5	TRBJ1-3	TGTGCCAGCAGTCTGTCCTCGGGAGGGGGAAACACCATATATTTT	CASSLSSGGGNTIYF
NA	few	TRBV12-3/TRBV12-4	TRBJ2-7	TGTGCCAGCAGTGGCTGGGCGGGGTCCGGCGAGCAGTACTTC	CASSGWAGSGEQYF
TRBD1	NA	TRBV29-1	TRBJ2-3	TGCAGCGTGGGACAGGGTCGCACAGATACGCAGTATTTT	CSVGQGRTDTQYF
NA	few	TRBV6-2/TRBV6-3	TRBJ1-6	TGTGCCAGCAGTTACTCGGGGGTCTCGAATTCACCCCTCCACTTT	CASSYSGVSNSPLHF
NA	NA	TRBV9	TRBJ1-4	TGTGCCAGCAGCGCGGATCAGGGAAATGAAAAACTGTTTTTT	CASSADQGNEKLFF
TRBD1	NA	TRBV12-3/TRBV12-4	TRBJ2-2	TGTGCCAGCAGTGGCAGGACAGGAAACACCGGGGAGCTGTTTTTT	CASSGRTGNTGELFF
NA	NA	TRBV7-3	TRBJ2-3	TGTGCCAGCAGCTCCTCAGGGATGGATACGCAGTATTTT	CASSSSGMDTQYF
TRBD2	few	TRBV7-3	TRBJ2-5	TGTGCCAGCAGCTTAATGGGAGGGCGAGAGACCCAGTACTTC	CASSLMGGRETQYF
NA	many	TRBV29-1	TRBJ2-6	TGCAGCGTTGGCACGGACTTCGAGTCTGGGGCCAACGTCCTGACTTTC	CSVGTDFESGANVLTF